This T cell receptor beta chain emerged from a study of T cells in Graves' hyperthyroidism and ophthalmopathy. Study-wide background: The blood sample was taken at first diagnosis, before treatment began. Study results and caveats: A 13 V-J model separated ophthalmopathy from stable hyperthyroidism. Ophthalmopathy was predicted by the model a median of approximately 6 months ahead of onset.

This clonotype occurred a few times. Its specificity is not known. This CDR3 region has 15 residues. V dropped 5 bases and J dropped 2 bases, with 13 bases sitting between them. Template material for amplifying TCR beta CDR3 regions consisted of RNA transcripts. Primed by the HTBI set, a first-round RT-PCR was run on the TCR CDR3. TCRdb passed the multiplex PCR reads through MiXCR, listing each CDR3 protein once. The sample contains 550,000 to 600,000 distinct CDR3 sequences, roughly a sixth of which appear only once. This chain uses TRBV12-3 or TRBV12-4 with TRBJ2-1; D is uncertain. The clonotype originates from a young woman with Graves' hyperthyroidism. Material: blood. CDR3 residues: CASSTSIKPYNEQFF. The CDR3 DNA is TGTGCCAGCAGTACCTCGATCAAACCCTACAATGAGCAGTTCTTC.